This paragraph covers one T cell receptor beta chain sequence. Its target antigen remains unknown. Base qualities are not provided; no much larger clone lies one nucleotide away. This sample was taken from a study of shared clonotypes between healthy human individuals (dated by TCRdb to the early 2020s). Context from the whole study: The cohort included three men and a couple of women between 18 and 49 years of age. For each donor, CD4 naive and CD4 memory were each given three plates, CD8 naive was given two plates, and CD8 memory was given one plate. To estimate repertoire size and how much clonotype sharing occurs between individuals, the study deeply sequenced the blood TCR repertoires of a handful of healthy adults. Different laboratories and diverse techniques were used to prepare libraries and sequence TCR repertoires, to increase sequencing depth and limit assay-specific biases. Between about 0.8 and 8.9 billion PBMCs per donor were obtained by leukapheresis.

Healthy HIV-negative adults with no recently reported acute infections or vaccinations were included as donors. Every donor was a Caucasian adult residing in Nashville, Tennessee, USA. CD4+ T cells were enriched through magnetic negative selection, after which naive cells were positively selected on CD45RA and the remaining negative fraction served as the memory subset. Blood was collected by leukapheresis, and PBMCs were isolated by Ficoll-Histopaque density gradient centrifugation and then cryopreserved in liquid nitrogen vapor phase. Analytical flow cytometry was used to check the purity and quantity of every magnetically sorted T cell population. From each sorted fraction, genomic DNA was isolated and quantified by UV absorbance on a Nanodrop 2000c. V and J lose 2 bases and 7 bases, and a span of 14 bases separates them. CDR1 and CDR2 were assigned from the germline V gene as ENHRY and SYGVKD. CDR3 length: 14 amino acids, cysteine to phenylalanine. The sequence is cut down to CDR3 DNA, 42 bases in frame from base 1.

TCR CDR3 regions were amplified from genomic DNA by multiplex PCR using the deep immunoSEQ assay. Extracted genomic DNA from each cell subset was distributed evenly across all wells of several immunoSEQ 96-well plates, and each plate was treated as a replicate. Each replicate PCR for sorted subsets received around 200 ng genomic DNA, equal to tens of thousands of T cell genomes. The purified libraries were quantified using a Qubit 3.0 fluorometer, sized with a Bioanalyzer 2100, and then quantified again using the KAPA Library Quantification kit. A separate single-read 150-cycle Illumina NextSeq 550 flow cell was used to sequence each immunoSEQ 96-well plate. In the paper's pipeline: The immunoSEQ output contained only junctional sequences without quality scores, so filtering could not match that applied to full-length reads. To assign V/J genes and CDR3, sequences were annotated using PyIR, a Python wrapper for IgBLAST v1.9, with IMGT germline references. Any read was removed if the V/J assignment was weak (E-value above 1e-6), the CDR3 was missing, or the read contained stop codons, out-of-frame junctions, or ambiguous translated residues. V3J clonotypes were defined as sequences sharing an identical inferred V gene, J gene, and CDR3 amino acid sequence. Percentage overlap between repertoires was calculated by dividing the number of shared unique clonotypes by the size of the smaller repertoire. RTK rarefaction, the Chao1 estimator, and Recon v2.1 estimates of unobserved clonotypes were used to assess repertoire richness. Generation probabilities were computed with OLGA for all TCRbeta clonotypes obtained by the gDNA method from a handful of donors. As stored in TCRdb, this immuneACCESS dataset retains in-frame rearrangements with V and J assigned. A fraction of the clones does not appear; measured against another copy, unresolved V genes explain less than half of the discrepancy, and the remainder lacks a known reason. V, J and clone size are those of that table, while D and trimming were read from the DNA. The sample data list about 1 million clones, and around four fifths of these were observed just once. The ten largest clones take up roughly 1.4% of the sample.

Beyond this particular receptor, the publication reports: Sharing across a handful of donors was observed for around 5% of naive CD4, about 3.2% of naive CD8, 2% to 2.5% of memory CD4, and about 0.39% of memory CD8 clonotypes. Higher generation probabilities were observed for clonotypes shared by all four sorted-subset donors than for non-shared clonotypes. Naive subsets generally had larger estimated clonotype richness than memory subsets did. Even with the large sequencing depth, rarefaction of the sorted-subset datasets indicated that sequencing was incomplete. The small number of donors limited the genetic and exposure-history diversity represented. Sampling was restricted to blood, and TCR repertoires in tissue are likely to differ from TCR repertoires in blood. Based on pairwise subsampling, the degree of clonotype sharing among donors was expected to be affected by sequencing depth.

The chain links TRBV10-3 with TRBJ1-1; confidence is insufficient to name the D gene. The origin of this receptor is a man aged 18-30 years in good health. Input material: memory CD4+ T cells sorted from blood. Read against the paper, the sample's cell subset or site label means: CD45RA-negative fraction. CDR3 sequence: CAISEILGRGEAFF. The DNA sequence is given as TGTGCCATCAGTGAGATTCTAGGCCGGGGTGAAGCTTTCTTT.